The source of this T cell receptor beta chain is a study of T cell changes during pregnancy in multiple sclerosis. TCRdb keeps only in-frame clones here, not all; method: immunoSEQ multiplex PCR. This table holds roughly 40,000 clones, roughly 90% found once. This CDR3 contains 15 residues. The V gene's germline CDR1 is SGHRS and CDR2 YFSETQ. With 4 bases removed from V and 2 bases from J, the gap between germline ends came to 15 bases. The sequence was obtained from a female donor with multiple sclerosis, enrolled in a pregnancy study. V and J are TRBV5-1 and TRBJ2-5, with a weak D call TRBD2 (7 bases). Material: CD8+ T cells from peripheral blood mononuclear cells, obtained in the first trimester of pregnancy. CDR3 amino acids: CASSQGGGIQETQYF. The CDR3 nucleotides are TGCGCCAGCAGCCAGGGAGGGGGGATTCAAGAGACCCAGTACTTC. The variable domain in full, with the rest retrieved from reference TRBV5-1 and TRBJ2-5, is KAGVTQTPRYLIKTRGQQVTLSCSPISGHRSVSWYQQTPGQGLQFLFEYFSETQRNKGNFPGRFSGRQFSNSRSEMNVSTLELGDSALYLCASSQGGGIQETQYFGPGTRLLVL.